Listed below are T cell receptor beta chains from one sample, sequenced in a study of shared clonotypes between healthy human individuals. Assay: immunoSEQ multiplex PCR; the TCRdb copy retains only in-frame clones and omits some. The sample contains 2 million to 3 million clones, more than 80% of which appear only once. Sequences were obtained from naive CD4+ T cells sorted from blood. The source of these receptors is a man aged 18 to 30 in good health. CDR3s include the opening cysteine and the closing phenylalanine or tryptophan. A D gene is named only where the DNA matches it firmly. For some rows the clone size is stated as once, few or many, or as a class when expanded; others skip it.

cdr3_aa: CASSEVHAFRTDTQYF
cdr3_nt: TGCGCCAGCAGTGAGGTTCATGCGTTTCGCACAGATACGCAGTATTTT
clone_size: NA
v_call: TRBV10-1
d_call: NA
j_call: TRBJ2-3

cdr3_aa: CASSLAGGAEYGYTF
cdr3_nt: TGTGCCAGCAGCTTAGCCGGGGGCGCTGAATATGGCTACACCTTC
clone_size: NA
v_call: TRBV11-1
d_call: NA
j_call: TRBJ1-2

cdr3_aa: CASSSGQGGELFF
cdr3_nt: TGTGCCAGCAGCTCCGGACAGGGCGGGGAGCTGTTTTTT
clone_size: NA
v_call: TRBV28
d_call: TRBD1
j_call: TRBJ2-2

cdr3_aa: CASSYSLEGNQPQHF
cdr3_nt: TGTGCCAGCAGTTACTCGTTGGAGGGAAATCAGCCCCAGCATTTT
clone_size: NA
v_call: TRBV6-5
d_call: NA
j_call: TRBJ1-5

cdr3_aa: CASSLASGVATNEKLFF
cdr3_nt: TGTGCCAGCAGCTTAGCTTCGGGGGTAGCAACTAATGAAAAACTGTTTTTT
clone_size: NA
v_call: TRBV11-2
d_call: NA
j_call: TRBJ1-4

cdr3_aa: CASSFQGNQPQHF
cdr3_nt: TGTGCCAGCAGTTTCCAGGGGAACCAGCCCCAGCATTTT
clone_size: few
v_call: TRBV28
d_call: NA
j_call: TRBJ1-5

cdr3_aa: CASSSYRGPGANVLTF
cdr3_nt: TGTGCCAGCAGCTCTTACAGGGGCCCTGGGGCCAACGTCCTGACTTTC
clone_size: NA
v_call: TRBV7-3
d_call: TRBD1
j_call: TRBJ2-6

cdr3_aa: CATQHRASYEQYF
cdr3_nt: TGTGCCACACAACACCGGGCATCCTACGAGCAGTACTTC
clone_size: NA
v_call: TRBV6-5
d_call: NA
j_call: TRBJ2-7

cdr3_aa: CASSPGTGVFYGYTF
cdr3_nt: TGTGCCAGCAGTCCAGGGACAGGGGTTTTCTATGGCTACACCTTC
clone_size: NA
v_call: TRBV28
d_call: TRBD1
j_call: TRBJ1-2

cdr3_aa: CASSPPRGNGAGEAFF
cdr3_nt: TGTGCCAGCTCACCACCCCGTGGAAACGGGGCGGGTGAAGCTTTCTTT
clone_size: NA
v_call: TRBV18
d_call: NA
j_call: TRBJ1-1

cdr3_aa: CASSLERGGYEQYF
cdr3_nt: TGTGCCAGCAGCTTAGAAAGGGGCGGCTACGAGCAGTACTTC
clone_size: NA
v_call: TRBV7-9
d_call: NA
j_call: TRBJ2-7

cdr3_aa: CASSEPPLAGGPRWTDTQYF
cdr3_nt: TGCGCCAGCAGTGAGCCGCCACTAGCGGGAGGGCCTCGTTGGACAGATACGCAGTATTTT
clone_size: NA
v_call: TRBV10-1
d_call: TRBD2
j_call: TRBJ2-3

cdr3_aa: CAISESMGSGETQYF
cdr3_nt: TGTGCCATCAGTGAGTCCATGGGGAGCGGGGAGACCCAGTACTTC
clone_size: NA
v_call: TRBV10-3
d_call: NA
j_call: TRBJ2-5

cdr3_aa: CASSLNGDRGGEKLFF
cdr3_nt: TGCGCCAGCAGCTTGAATGGTGACAGGGGAGGCGAAAAACTGTTTTTT
clone_size: NA
v_call: TRBV5-1
d_call: TRBD1
j_call: TRBJ1-4

cdr3_aa: CASNGVGDTNNEQFF
cdr3_nt: TGTGCCAGCAATGGTGTCGGGGACACCAACAATGAGCAGTTCTTC
clone_size: NA
v_call: TRBV5-6
d_call: NA
j_call: TRBJ2-1

cdr3_aa: CANNRDYFRYTF
cdr3_nt: TGCGCCAACAACCGGGACTATTTCCGCTACACCTTC
clone_size: once
v_call: TRBV10-1
d_call: NA
j_call: TRBJ1-2

cdr3_aa: CASSRGSVNEQFF
cdr3_nt: TGTGCTAGCAGCCGAGGGTCCGTCAATGAGCAGTTCTTC
clone_size: NA
v_call: TRBV7-7
d_call: NA
j_call: TRBJ2-1

cdr3_aa: CASSSENRLQGYF
cdr3_nt: TGCGCCAGCAGCTCGGAAAACCGATTACAGGGGTACTTC
clone_size: NA
v_call: TRBV5-1
d_call: NA
j_call: TRBJ2-7

cdr3_aa: CASSLAGAKPQHF
cdr3_nt: TGTGCCAGCAGCTTGGCAGGGGCGAAGCCCCAGCATTTT
clone_size: NA
v_call: TRBV5-6
d_call: NA
j_call: TRBJ1-5